This record looks at one T cell receptor beta chain sequence and its context. Its binding antigen is unknown. Within one base of it there is no much larger clone, and no base qualities were kept. The record originates from a study of CD8 T cells in Susac syndrome (dated 2019 in TCRdb). Regarding the study in general: Among the Susac syndrome patients who were sequenced, clinically active disease was present in six and clinical remission was observed in roughly eight. Repertoire sequencing was used to test whether CD8+ T cell activation and differentiation in Susac syndrome was antigen driven. CD8+ T cell repertoire clonality was compared between about a dozen healthy donors, approximately 14 Susac syndrome patients and approximately 16 multiple sclerosis patients. At blood withdrawal, Susac syndrome patients were either therapy-naive, taking corticosteroids (in some cases with IVIg as well), or taking IVIg alone. Beyond this particular receptor, the publication reports: The TCR sequencing and HLA analysis was acknowledged to have included a relatively small number of individuals. In the total CD8+ and CD8+ TEMRA repertoires, over 15 and five Susac-specific public clones, respectively, were identified. Clonal expansion was observed in Susac syndrome CD8+ repertoires, with the highest expansion in CD8+ TEMRA cells and greater expansion in clinically active than in remitting patients.

High-throughput TCR beta sequencing profiled peripheral blood CD8+ and CD4+ T cells from healthy donors, Susac syndrome patients and multiple sclerosis patients. Recently defined diagnostic criteria for definite or probable disease were met by the Susac syndrome patients. CD8+ TEMRA cells were enriched by FACS, while bulk CD8+ and CD4+ T cells were purified by magnetic negative isolation. Blood was drawn into EDTA tubes, processed within 24 hours, and PBMCs were isolated by density gradient centrifugation. PBMCs intended for TCR sequencing were cryopreserved in liquid nitrogen and were subsequently thawed in a 37 degrees C water bath. The sorted or isolated CD4+, CD8+ and CD8+ TEMRA cells reached a purity of at least 90%. RNA was extracted with the RNeasy kit and about 0.5 to 1 ug was reverse transcribed using random hexamers. TCR beta CDR3 regions were amplified with the immunoSEQ multiplex PCR assay covering 54 Vbeta and 13 Jbeta segments. PCR amplification bias was corrected by using a synthetic template baseline for primer optimization and computational correction. Processing in the source paper ran as follows. Only productive sequences were kept, with reads annotated to V, D and J genes according to IMGT and analyzed in immunoSEQ Analyzer. Clonality was computed as one minus Shannon entropy normalized by log2 of the number of productive unique sequences. Public and private clones were assessed among the 100 most prevalent clones of each patient and control. Clones were defined as Susac-specific if absent from the healthy and MS cohorts, from over a thousand published viral clones and from other ImmuneACCESS disease sequences. TCRdb reprocessing: public reads trimmed at Q25 with fastp, clones called with MiXCR, in-frame beta chains kept. All rows with the same CDR3 protein become a single entry with the most common DNA and genes. The V and J calls shown here were made by TCRdb, not taken from the authors' results. The sample has 50,000 to 55,000 distinct CDR3 sequences on record, approximately 95% of them singletons. The top ten constitute 0.75% of the sample.

CDR3 length: 12 amino acids, cysteine to phenylalanine. Of the read, only the CDR3 DNA is kept; its 36 bases are in frame from base 1. The germline V gene gives CDR1 as MGHDK and CDR2 as SYGVNS. V lost 6 bases and J lost 1 base; the stretch between them is 7 bases long. The chain uses TRBV25-1 and TRBJ2-7; no confident D gene assignment can be made. This clonotype was obtained from a human donor with Susac syndrome. The sequencing input was CD8+ T cells from PBMCs. The CDR3 region has the sequence CASRLGSYEQYF. At the DNA level, the sequence is TGTGCCAGCAGATTGGGTTCCTACGAGCAGTACTTC.